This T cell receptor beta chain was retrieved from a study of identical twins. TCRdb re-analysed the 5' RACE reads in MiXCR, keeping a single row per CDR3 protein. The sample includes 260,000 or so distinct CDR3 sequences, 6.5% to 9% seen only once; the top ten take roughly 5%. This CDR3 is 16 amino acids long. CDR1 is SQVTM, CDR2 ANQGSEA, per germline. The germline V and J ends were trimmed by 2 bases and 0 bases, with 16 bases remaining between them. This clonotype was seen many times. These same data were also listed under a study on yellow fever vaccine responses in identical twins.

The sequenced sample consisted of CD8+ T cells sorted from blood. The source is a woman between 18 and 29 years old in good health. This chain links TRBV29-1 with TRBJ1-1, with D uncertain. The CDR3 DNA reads TGCAGCGTTGAATTTTTTGGCCAGGTTATGAACACTGAAGCTTTCTTT. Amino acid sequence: CSVEFFGQVMNTEAFF.